These 7 T cell receptor beta chains originate from one sample sequenced in a study of vaccination and CD4 T cells after COVID-19. Treatment: approximately 11-day PBMC culture with coronavirus spike peptide pools or control peptides (ViraFEST assay). These receptors have no identified antigens. The Oncomine TCR Beta short-read assay generated sequence data from the DNA of cultured CD4+ T cells. Via MiXCR, TCRdb re-called the PCR reads, giving one row per CDR3 protein. The sample yields roughly 14,000 distinct CDR3 sequences, more than 40% seen once. Input material: CD4+ T cells from blood, cultured in vitro. The source of these receptors is a human donor who had recovered from COVID-19.

This chain links TRBV6-2 or TRBV6-3 with TRBJ1-3; no clear D gene. The CDR3 runs to 13 residues. The V gene lost 7 bases and the J gene lost 2 bases, with 9 bases spanning the gap. CDR1 is MNHEY and CDR2 is SVGEGT in the germline V gene. Here the CDR3 DNA reads TGTGCCAGCACTTTACACCCTGGAAACACCATATATTTT. It encodes CASTLHPGNTIYF.

The chain joins TRBV14 to TRBJ2-1, with D possibly matching TRBD1 (6 bases). This CDR3 has 13 residues. The V gene lost 7 bases and the J gene lost 6 bases, with 13 bases spanning the gap. The germline V gene has CDR1 SGHDN and CDR2 FVKESK. CDR3 sequence: CASKRTGPNEQFF. The CDR3 bases are TGTGCCAGCAAGCGCACAGGGCCCAATGAGCAGTTCTTC.

The chain has TRBV20-1 and TRBJ1-3; D perhaps matches TRBD1 (5 bases). CDR3 length equals 17 residues. Between the trimmed V and J ends, which lost 2 bases and 2 bases, there was a span of 19 bases. Germline loops: CDR1 DFQATT, CDR2 SNEGSKA (reference sequence). CDR3 loop: CSARTPKGNDAGNTIYF. The CDR3, as DNA: TGCAGTGCTAGAACCCCCAAGGGGAATGATGCTGGAAACACCATATATTTT.

This chain uses TRBV11-3 with TRBJ1-1; D not resolved. The CDR3 covers 11 residues. CDR1 and CDR2 (germline): SGHNT, YENEEA. Trimming left V 4 bases short and J 11 bases short, with 11 bases between. This CDR3 is CASSSGGNAFF. The CDR3 DNA follows: TGTGCCAGCAGCTCTGGTGGGAACGCTTTCTTT.

A single count supports this clonotype. V and J are TRBV7-2 and TRBJ2-1, with 9 nucleotides matching TRBD1. The germline V gene has CDR1 SGHTA and CDR2 FQGNSA. This CDR3 spans 15 amino acids. After removal of 3 bases from V and 5 bases from J, the junction contained 5 bases not matched to a gene. The DNA of the CDR3 is TGTGCCAGCAGCTTCCAGGGACAGGGCCACAATGAGCAGTTCTTC. Translated: CASSFQGQGHNEQFF.

DNA of the CDR3: TGTGCCAGTAGTCCCTTTTCCGGACCGGAGCAGTTCTTC. It codes for CASSPFSGPEQFF. This rearrangement joins TRBV19 to TRBJ2-1, with unresolved D. The CDR3 runs 13 residues. Germline V gene sequence: CDR1 LNHDA, CDR2 SQIVND (reference sequence). V was cut by 5 bases and J by 10 bases, with 15 bases left in between.

The V and J genes are TRBV28 and TRBJ1-1; 9 bases are shared with TRBD1. Germline trimming cut 7 bases from V and 8 bases from J; bases unmatched to any gene: 11. From germline, CDR1 is MDHEN and CDR2 SYDVKM. CDR3 size: 14 residues. The CDR3 sequence: CASKSRDRAAEAFF. The DNA for the CDR3 is TGTGCCAGCAAGAGCCGGGACAGGGCCGCGGAAGCTTTCTTT.